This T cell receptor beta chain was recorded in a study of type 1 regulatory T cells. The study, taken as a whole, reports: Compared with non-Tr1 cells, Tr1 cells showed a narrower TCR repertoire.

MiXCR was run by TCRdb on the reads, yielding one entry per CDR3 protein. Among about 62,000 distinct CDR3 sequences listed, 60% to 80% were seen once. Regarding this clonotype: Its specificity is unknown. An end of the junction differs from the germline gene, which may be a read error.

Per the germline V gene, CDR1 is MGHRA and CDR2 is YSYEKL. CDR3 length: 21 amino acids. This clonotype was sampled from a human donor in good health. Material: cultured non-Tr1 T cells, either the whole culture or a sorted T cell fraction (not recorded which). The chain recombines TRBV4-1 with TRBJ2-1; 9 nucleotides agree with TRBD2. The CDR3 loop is CASSQPISGRIAGVRYNVQFF. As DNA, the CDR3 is TGCGCCAGCAGCCAACCAATTTCAGGGAGAATAGCGGGAGTTCGGTACAATGTGCAGTTCTTC.